A selection of T cell receptor beta chains follows, all from one sample in a study of blood T cell repertoires in COVID-19. The assay was immunoSEQ multiplex PCR, and TCRdb's table has in-frame clones only and misses some. Counted here are around 450,000 clones, more than 85% occurring once; the ten biggest clones make up about 4.3%. Sequencing used peripheral blood. The receptor set was obtained from a woman in her thirties with acute or convalescent COVID-19. CDR3s include the opening cysteine and the closing phenylalanine or tryptophan. A D gene is named only where the DNA matches it firmly. A clone size is listed for some rows: how often the clone was seen (once, few, many), or a class if it is expanded.

v_call	j_call	clone_size	d_call	cdr3_nt	cdr3_aa
TRBV16	TRBJ2-3	NA	TRBD2	TGTGCCAGCAGCCCCATAGTACCTAGCGGTAGCACAGATACGCAGTATTTT	CASSPIVPSGSTDTQYF
TRBV11-1	TRBJ2-6	NA	TRBD1	TGTGCCAGCAGTCGGGACAGGGAAACCGGGGCCAACGTCCTGACTTTC	CASSRDRETGANVLTF
TRBV12-3/TRBV12-4	TRBJ1-1	NA	NA	TGTGCCAGCAGACTACAAGCGAACACTGAAGCTTTCTTT	CASRLQANTEAFF
TRBV3-1/TRBV3-2	TRBJ2-7	once	TRBD1	TGTGCCAGCAGCCAAGATCTGACAGGGGGAGCGGGGGAGCAGTACTTC	CASSQDLTGGAGEQYF
TRBV7-9	TRBJ1-4	NA	NA	TGTGCCAGCAGCCCTTCTTGGGGCCGGGAAAAACTGTTTTTT	CASSPSWGREKLFF
TRBV3-1/TRBV3-2	TRBJ2-7	NA	TRBD2	TGTGCCAGCAGCCCCGAGCGGGGGGGATCCTACGAGCAGTACTTC	CASSPERGGSYEQYF
TRBV5-4	TRBJ2-3	NA	NA	TGTGCCAGCAGCTTCAACCCAGCAGGAGATACGCAGTATTTT	CASSFNPAGDTQYF
TRBV5-4	TRBJ1-5	NA	NA	TGTGCCAGCAGCTCCGATGGGGGGGCGAATCAGCCCCAGCATTTT	CASSSDGGANQPQHF
TRBV7-2	TRBJ1-3	NA	NA	TGTGCCAGCAGCTTAGGACAGGGAAACACCATATATTTT	CASSLGQGNTIYF
TRBV6-5	TRBJ2-7	NA	TRBD1	TGTGCCAGCAGGGGACCGGGACAGCTCTACGAGCAGTACTTC	CASRGPGQLYEQYF
TRBV24-1	TRBJ1-2	NA	TRBD1	TGTGCCACCAGTGATGGGACAGGGGGTGGCTACACCTTC	CATSDGTGGGYTF
TRBV5-1	TRBJ2-4	NA	TRBD2	TGCGCCAGCAACCCTCGGGGGGGCCAGACGGACATTCAGTACTTC	CASNPRGGQTDIQYF
TRBV5-4	TRBJ2-1	NA	TRBD2	TGTGCCAGCAGCGGCGGGGGTAAGGATGAGCAGTTCTTC	CASSGGGKDEQFF
TRBV7-9	TRBJ1-4	NA	TRBD1	TGTGCCAGCAGCAACCCCCCGGGACAGGGTTCCTTAAAAAGAGAAAAACTGTTTTTT	CASSNPPGQGSLKREKLFF
TRBV5-8	TRBJ1-2	NA	NA	TGTGCCAGCAGCTTGGCACAGGGCAATGGCTACACCTTC	CASSLAQGNGYTF
TRBV11-1	TRBJ1-6	NA	TRBD1	TGTGCCAGCAGCTTGGACAGGAGTAATTCACCCCTCCACTTT	CASSLDRSNSPLHF
TRBV19	TRBJ2-2	NA	TRBD2	TGTGCCAGTAGTCTCACTAGCGGCAACACCGGGGAGCTGTTTTTT	CASSLTSGNTGELFF
TRBV28	TRBJ2-1	NA	NA	TGTGCCAGCAACGCCCCTAGGGGGTACAATGAGCAGTTCTTC	CASNAPRGYNEQFF
TRBV27	TRBJ2-1	NA	TRBD2	TGTGCCAGCAGTCCAGAAGCGGGGTACAATGAGCAGTTCTTC	CASSPEAGYNEQFF
TRBV19	TRBJ1-2	NA	TRBD1	TGTGCCAGTAGAGTACCCCCGGGACAGGGGCGAGGCTACACCTTC	CASRVPPGQGRGYTF
TRBV5-6	TRBJ2-2	once	TRBD1	TGTGCCAGCAGCTTGCTCGGTGGACAGGGAATACAAGCCGGGGAGCTGTTTTTT	CASSLLGGQGIQAGELFF
TRBV2	TRBJ2-2	once	NA	TGTGCCAGCAGCGGCTCCCTAGCAGCCGGGGAGCTGTTTTTT	CASSGSLAAGELFF
TRBV6-5	TRBJ2-4	NA	TRBD1	TGTGCCAGCAGTTACACCGGGACAGAAGTCGGAAACATTCAGTACTTC	CASSYTGTEVGNIQYF
TRBV5-1	TRBJ1-6	few	NA	TGCGCCAGCAGCTTGTTTTCCAGGGGAAATTCACCCCTCCACTTT	CASSLFSRGNSPLHF